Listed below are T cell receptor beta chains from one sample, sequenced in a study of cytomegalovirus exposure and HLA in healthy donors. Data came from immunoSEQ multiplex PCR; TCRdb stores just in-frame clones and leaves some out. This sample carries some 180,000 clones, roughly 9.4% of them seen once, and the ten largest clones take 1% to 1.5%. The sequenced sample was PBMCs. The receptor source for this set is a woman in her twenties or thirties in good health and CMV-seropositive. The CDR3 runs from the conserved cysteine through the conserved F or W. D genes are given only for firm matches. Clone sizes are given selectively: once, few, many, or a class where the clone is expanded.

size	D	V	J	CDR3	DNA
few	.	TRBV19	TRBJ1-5	CASRGRPYLNQPQHF	TGTGCCAGTAGGGGGAGACCCTATCTCAATCAGCCCCAGCATTTT
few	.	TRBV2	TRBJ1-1	CASSESRLWAFF	TGTGCCAGCAGTGAATCTAGACTCTGGGCTTTCTTT
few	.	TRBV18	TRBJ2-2	CASSPRSGGELFF	TGTGCCAGCTCACCACGGAGCGGCGGGGAGCTGTTTTTT
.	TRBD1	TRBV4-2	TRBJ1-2	CASSQAGTGGGYTF	TGTGCCAGCAGCCAAGCGGGGACAGGAGGTGGCTACACCTTC
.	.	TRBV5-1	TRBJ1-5	CASSLSSDSNQPQHF	TGCGCCAGCAGCTTGTCCAGTGATAGCAATCAGCCCCAGCATTTT
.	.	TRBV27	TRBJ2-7	CASSFERTGSYEQYF	TGTGCCAGCAGTTTTGAGCGGACGGGCTCCTACGAGCAGTACTTC
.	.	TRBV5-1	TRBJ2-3	CASSLRPGEAQYF	TGCGCCAGCAGCTTGCGGCCCGGGGAGGCGCAGTATTTT
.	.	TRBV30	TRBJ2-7	CAWTENYEQYF	TGTGCCTGGACGGAGAACTACGAGCAGTACTTC
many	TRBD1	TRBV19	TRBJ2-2	CASSAGTGGANTGELFF	TGTGCCAGTAGCGCCGGGACAGGGGGCGCGAACACCGGGGAGCTGTTTTTT
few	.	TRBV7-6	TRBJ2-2	CASSTSGGTGELFF	TGTGCCAGCAGCACGTCCGGGGGCACCGGGGAGCTGTTTTTT
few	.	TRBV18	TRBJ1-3	CASSPPSPRGNTIYF	TGTGCCAGCTCACCACCGTCTCCTCGGGGAAACACCATATATTTT
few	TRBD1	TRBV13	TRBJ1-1	CASSSPRTGGRDTEAFF	TGTGCCAGCAGCTCCCCAAGGACAGGGGGCCGGGACACTGAAGCTTTCTTT
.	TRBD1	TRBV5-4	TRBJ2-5	CASSFEGDRVETQYF	TGTGCCAGCAGCTTCGAAGGAGACAGGGTTGAGACCCAGTACTTC
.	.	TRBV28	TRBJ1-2	CASEGVDYGYTF	TGTGCCAGCGAGGGTGTGGACTATGGCTACACCTTC
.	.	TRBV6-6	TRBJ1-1	CASSYGPGSPPEAFF	TGTGCCAGCAGTTACGGTCCAGGCTCCCCTCCAGAAGCTTTCTTT
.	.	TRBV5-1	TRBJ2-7	CASSYEPGIYEQYF	TGCGCCAGCAGCTATGAGCCGGGAATTTACGAGCAGTACTTC
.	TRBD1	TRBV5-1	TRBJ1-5	CASSLEGTAHQPQHF	TGCGCCAGCAGCTTGGAAGGGACAGCCCATCAGCCCCAGCATTTT
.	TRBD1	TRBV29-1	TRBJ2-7	CSVLPTGGSLYEQYF	TGCAGCGTCCTACCGACAGGGGGCTCCCTCTACGAGCAGTACTTC
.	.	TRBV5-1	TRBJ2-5	CASSLQPRERETQYF	TGCGCCAGCAGCCTTCAACCCAGGGAAAGGGAGACCCAGTACTTC
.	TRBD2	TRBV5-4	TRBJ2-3	CASSIRLAGGPGDTQYF	TGTGCCAGCAGCATTAGACTAGCGGGAGGGCCGGGAGATACGCAGTATTTT
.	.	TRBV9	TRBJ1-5	CASSVGRGFNQPQHF	TGTGCCAGCAGCGTGGGGAGGGGATTCAATCAGCCCCAGCATTTT
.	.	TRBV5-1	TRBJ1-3	CASSLGVLSGNTIYF	TGCGCCAGCAGCTTGGGAGTGCTTTCTGGAAACACCATATATTTT
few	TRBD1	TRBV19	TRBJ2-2	CASKDRDMDTGELFF	TGTGCCAGTAAGGACAGGGATATGGACACCGGGGAGCTGTTTTTT
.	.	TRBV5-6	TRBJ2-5	CASSLRARQLIETQYF	TGTGCCAGCAGCTTGAGGGCGCGACAGCTGATAGAGACCCAGTACTTC
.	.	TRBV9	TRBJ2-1	CASSVGHSLSNNEQFF	TGTGCCAGCAGCGTAGGTCACTCCCTATCGAACAATGAGCAGTTCTTC
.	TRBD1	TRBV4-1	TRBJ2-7	CASSQVQGVAYEQYF	TGCGCCAGCAGCCAAGTACAGGGGGTCGCCTACGAGCAGTACTTC
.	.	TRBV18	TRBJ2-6	CASSPPYIGPGANVLTF	TGTGCCAGCTCACCGCCCTACATTGGGCCTGGGGCCAACGTCCTGACTTTC
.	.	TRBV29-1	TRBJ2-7	CSVEDRRGYEQYF	TGCAGCGTTGAAGATCGCAGGGGCTACGAGCAGTACTTC
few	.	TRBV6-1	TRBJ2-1	CASSAVADSYNEQFF	TGTGCCAGCAGTGCCGTTGCGGACTCCTACAATGAGCAGTTCTTC
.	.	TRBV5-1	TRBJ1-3	CASSLSNTQNTIYF	TGCGCCAGCAGCTTGTCGAACACACAAAACACCATATATTTT
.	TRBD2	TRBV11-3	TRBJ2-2	CASSTLAGPNTGELFF	TGTGCCAGCAGCACGCTAGCGGGACCTAACACCGGGGAGCTGTTTTTT
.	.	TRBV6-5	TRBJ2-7	CASTKMGQPYEQYF	TGTGCCAGCACCAAAATGGGGCAGCCCTACGAGCAGTACTTC
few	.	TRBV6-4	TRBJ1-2	CASSTGRSNYGYTF	TGTGCCAGCAGTACAGGGCGTTCGAACTATGGCTACACCTTC
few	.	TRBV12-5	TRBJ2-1	CASDPGLTTRYNEQFF	TGTGCTAGTGACCCCGGACTGACTACGAGGTACAATGAGCAGTTCTTC
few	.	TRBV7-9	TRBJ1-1	CASSFWAGATEAFF	TGTGCCAGCAGCTTCTGGGCCGGCGCGACTGAAGCTTTCTTT
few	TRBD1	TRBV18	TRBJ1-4	CASSLRLQTGNPNEKLFF	TGTGCCAGCTCACTGAGACTACAGACAGGGAATCCTAATGAAAAACTGTTTTTT
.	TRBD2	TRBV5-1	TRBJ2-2	CASSLSPAGVGTGELFF	TGCGCCAGCAGCTTGAGTCCAGCGGGAGTAGGGACCGGGGAGCTGTTTTTT
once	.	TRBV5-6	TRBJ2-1	CAGSLFRVKTDEQFF	TGTGCCGGCAGCTTGTTCAGGGTTAAGACCGATGAGCAGTTCTTC
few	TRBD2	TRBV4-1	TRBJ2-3	CASSRQAHSGRAVDTQYF	TGCGCCAGCAGCCGCCAAGCGCATAGCGGGAGGGCGGTAGATACGCAGTATTTT
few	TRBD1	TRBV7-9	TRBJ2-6	CASSSPRDRGPNGANVLTF	TGTGCCAGCAGCTCACCCCGGGACAGGGGGCCTAACGGGGCCAACGTCCTGACTTTC
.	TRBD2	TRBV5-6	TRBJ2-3	CASSLVLAGGVGDTQYF	TGTGCCAGTAGCTTGGTCCTAGCGGGAGGAGTGGGAGATACGCAGTATTTT
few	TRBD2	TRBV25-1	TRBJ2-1	CASSDFIMTSGSDEQFF	TGTGCCAGCAGTGATTTTATTATGACTAGCGGGAGCGACGAGCAGTTCTTC
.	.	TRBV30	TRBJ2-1	CAWKQGSGNEQFF	TGTGCCTGGAAACAGGGATCGGGCAATGAGCAGTTCTTC
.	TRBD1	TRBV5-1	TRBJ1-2	CASSLTGGPYGYTF	TGCGCCAGCAGCTTGACAGGGGGCCCCTATGGCTACACCTTC
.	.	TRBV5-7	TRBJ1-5	CASSTRRGGAGNQPQHF	TGTGCCAGCAGCACTCGAAGGGGGGGGGCGGGCAATCAGCCCCAGCATTTT
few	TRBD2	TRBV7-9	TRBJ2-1	CASRIAGGVNEQFF	TGTGCCAGCCGAATAGCGGGAGGGGTAAATGAGCAGTTCTTC
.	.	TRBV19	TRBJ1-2	CASSIDREGGYTF	TGTGCCAGTAGTATAGACAGGGAAGGTGGCTACACCTTC